These 30 T cell receptor beta chains were sequenced from one sample in a study of cytomegalovirus exposure and HLA in healthy donors. Both 60 Vbeta primers and 13 Jbeta primers went into the PCR. TCRdb's table, derived via immunoSEQ multiplex PCR, lists solely in-frame clones and lacks some. The table shows under 150,000 clones, with 85% to 90% occurring only once. The sequenced sample was PBMCs. Receptor source: a woman aged 25 to 39 in good health and CMV-seropositive.

This clone was seen a few times. V is TRBV2 and J is TRBJ2-7; weak D call: TRBD1 (7 bases). This CDR3 has 15 amino acids. The germline CDR1 and CDR2 sequences are SNHLY and FYNNEI. Between the trimmed V and J ends, which lost 10 bases and 3 bases, there was a span of 22 bases. The CDR3 sequence is CAIKVPEGQHYEQYF. The DNA of the CDR3 is TGTGCCATCAAAGTGCCGGAGGGACAGCACTACGAGCAGTACTTC.

The chain joins TRBV7-9 to TRBJ1-1; 7 bases are a match to TRBD1. This CDR3 is 14 amino acids long. Germline CDR1 and CDR2: SEHNR and FQNEAQ (reference sequence). Unmatched junction bases numbered 1, after V lost 3 bases and J lost 0 bases. The CDR3 coding sequence is TGTGCCAGCAGCTTCGGACAGGTGAACACTGAAGCTTTCTTT. It is translated as CASSFGQVNTEAFF.

The chain recombines TRBV19 with TRBJ2-2, with 9 nucleotides matching TRBD1. J lost 4 bases, V lost 5 bases, and 14 bases had no gene match. CDR3 length: 18 amino acids. CDR1 is LNHDA, CDR2 SQIVND, per germline (reference sequence). The CDR3, as DNA: TGTGCCAGTAGTCCCCGGACAGGGGCCACATCCTCCACCGGGGAGCTGTTTTTT. Residues: CASSPRTGATSSTGELFF.

The chain is built from TRBV23-1 and TRBJ2-7, with D perhaps TRBD2 (6 bases). TRBV23-1 belongs to the ORF category, with a function that is uncertain. V was clipped by 0 bases and J by 3 bases, with 21 bases between them. The CDR3 is 18 amino acids. The CDR3 loop reads CASSQSGGKSGPNYEQYF. For the CDR3, the DNA is TGCGCCAGCAGTCAATCGGGCGGGAAGAGCGGGCCAAACTACGAGCAGTACTTC.

The chain has TRBV6-1 and TRBJ2-5; 7 bases match TRBD1. V shed 6 bases, J shed 0 bases, and the junction held 4 bases outside the gene matches. Germline CDR1 MNHNS, CDR2 SASEGT. There are 14 residues in the CDR3. The CDR3 nucleotides read TGTGCCAGCAGATTGGGACAGAACCAAGAGACCCAGTACTTC. Translation: CASRLGQNQETQYF.

For the CDR3, the DNA is TGTGCCACCAGCAAGAGGAATCCAGATTGGGGCAGGCATCAGCCCCAGCATTTT. Translating it yields CATSKRNPDWGRHQPQHF. This chain connects TRBV15 to TRBJ1-5; D is possibly TRBD1 (5 bases). The V end was cut by 4 bases, the J end by 5 bases, with 24 bases between. Germline CDR1 LNHNV, CDR2 YYDKDF (reference sequence). The CDR3 is made up of 18 amino acids. The variable domain in full, completed from reference TRBV15 and TRBJ1-5, reads DAMVIQNPRYQVTQFGKPVTLSCSQTLNHNVMYWYQQKSSQAPKLLFHYYDKDFNNEADTPDNFQSRRPNTSFCFLDIRSPGLGDTAMYLCATSKRNPDWGRHQPQHFGDGTRLSIL.

This clone was observed a single time. This chain connects TRBV6-1 to TRBJ2-7; 8 bases map to TRBD1. V was clipped by 5 bases and J by 2 bases; unmatched bases: 2. This CDR3 comprises 13 residues. Germline CDR1 MNHNS, CDR2 SASEGT. The CDR3, as DNA: TGTGCCAGCAGTCAGGACAGGGCCTACGAGCAGTACTTC. Encoded protein: CASSQDRAYEQYF.

V is TRBV6-6 and J is TRBJ2-7, with TRBD2 matching 9 bases. In germline, CDR1 is MNHNY, CDR2 SVGAGI (reference sequence). The V and J ends lost 2 bases and 5 bases, in that order; junction bases with no gene match: 10. This CDR3 is built from 16 residues. The CDR3 protein is CASSYPTLAGWNEQYF. In DNA form, the CDR3 reads TGTGCCAGCAGTTACCCCACACTAGCGGGTTGGAACGAGCAGTACTTC.

The V and J genes are TRBV5-1 and TRBJ1-2; no reliable D call. Germline values: CDR1 SGHRS, CDR2 YFSETQ. Deletions cut 6 bases from V and 4 bases from J, with 28 bases between. This CDR3 contains 18 residues. The DNA for the CDR3 is TGCGCCAGCATCAAAGACCCGGGGTCTGCCGATGCCATCTATGGCTACACCTTC. Residues: CASIKDPGSADAIYGYTF. Using reference TRBV5-1 and TRBJ1-2 for the parts outside the CDR3, the full variable domain is KAGVTQTPRYLIKTRGQQVTLSCSPISGHRSVSWYQQTPGQGLQFLFEYFSETQRNKGNFPGRFSGRQFSNSRSEMNVSTLELGDSALYLCASIKDPGSADAIYGYTFGSGTRLTVV.

The rearrangement uses TRBV19 and TRBJ2-7; D is uncertain. CDR3 length: 14 amino acids. V was trimmed by 7 bases and J by 2 bases, leaving 15 bases between them. CDR1 is LNHDA and CDR2 is SQIVND in the germline V gene (reference sequence). CDR3 amino acids: CASKLKHLTYEQYF. Here the CDR3 DNA reads TGTGCCAGTAAGTTGAAACACCTCACCTACGAGCAGTACTTC.

This clone was seen only once. V usage is TRBV10-3 and J usage is TRBJ2-5, with TRBD2 matching over 7 bases. Looked up from germline, CDR1 is ENHRY and CDR2 is SYGVKD. The CDR3 loop spans 13 amino acids. V lost 8 bases, J lost 3 bases, and 6 bases stayed unmatched. This CDR3 reads CAIAGEGEETQYF. CDR3 DNA sequence: TGTGCCATCGCGGGAGAGGGAGAAGAGACCCAGTACTTC.

The rearrangement uses TRBV5-4 and TRBJ2-1, with a possible D match to TRBD2 (5 bases). The CDR3 runs to 16 residues. CDR1 and CDR2 (germline): SGHNT, YYREEE (reference sequence). V was trimmed by 0 bases and J by 4 bases, leaving 14 bases between them. The DNA of the CDR3 is TGTGCCAGCAGCTTGGCAGGCTCCGCGGGTTACAATGAGCAGTTCTTC. It codes for CASSLAGSAGYNEQFF.

This chain joins TRBV23-1 and TRBJ1-2; 8 nucleotides line up with TRBD1. TRBV23-1 is flagged as an ORF with uncertain function. The J segment lost 13 bases and the V segment lost 6 bases, leaving 7 bases of the junction unmatched. The CDR3 runs to 11 residues. The chain's CDR3 is CASRQTGGRTF. CDR3 sequence (DNA): TGCGCCAGCAGGCAAACAGGGGGACGCACCTTC.

This rearrangement joins TRBV11-2 to TRBJ2-1; D not certain. This CDR3 contains 11 residues. V was trimmed by 5 bases and J by 9 bases, leaving 8 bases between them. In germline, CDR1 is SGHAT, CDR2 FQNNGV. The DNA of the CDR3 is TGTGCCAGCAGCACCCGGTCTGAGCAGTTCTTC. It encodes CASSTRSEQFF. The full variable domain, rest sourced from reference TRBV11-2 and TRBJ2-1, is EAGVAQSPRYKIIEKRQSVAFWCNPISGHATLYWYQQILGQGPKLLIQFQNNGVVDDSQLPKDRFSAERLKGVDSTLKIQPAKLEDSAVYLCASSTRSEQFFGPGTRLTVL.

V usage is TRBV7-2 and J usage is TRBJ2-1; D perhaps matches TRBD2 (6 bases). The CDR3 is 15 amino acids. Looked up from germline, CDR1 is SGHTA and CDR2 is FQGNSA. V was shortened by 5 bases and J by 3 bases, with 14 bases between the two germline ends. CDR3 loop: CASSRTILLYNEQFF. In nucleotides, the CDR3 is TGTGCCAGCAGCCGGACTATCCTCCTCTACAATGAGCAGTTCTTC.

The chain is built from TRBV6-5 and TRBJ1-5; unclear D gene. The germline gives CDR1 MNHEY, CDR2 SVGAGI. V was shortened by 0 bases and J by 8 bases, with 8 bases between the two germline ends. The CDR3 is 13 residues long. DNA of the CDR3: TGTGCCAGCAGTTACTCGACGAGGGAGCCCCAGCATTTT. Its translation is CASSYSTREPQHF.

This rearrangement joins TRBV18 to TRBJ1-1, with D possibly being TRBD1 (5 bases). CDR3 length: 14 residues. Looked up from germline, CDR1 is KGHSH and CDR2 is LQKENI. Trimming took 4 bases from V and 0 from J, leaving 9 bases between them. The CDR3 DNA reads as TGTGCCAGCTCACTCCAGGGTTTGAACACTGAAGCTTTCTTT. Protein: CASSLQGLNTEAFF. The complete variable domain, with remaining parts taken from reference TRBV18 and TRBJ1-1, reads NAGVMQNPRHLVRRRGQEARLRCSPMKGHSHVYWYRQLPEEGLKFMVYLQKENIIDESGMPKERFSAEFPKEGPSILRIQQVVRGDSAAYFCASSLQGLNTEAFFGQGTRLTVV.

V gene TRBV27 combines with J gene TRBJ2-4; 7 nucleotides agree with TRBD2. The germline CDR1 and CDR2 sequences are MNHEY and SMNVEV (reference sequence). The CDR3 consists of 14 residues. Trimming took 5 bases from V and 6 from J; bases not matched to a gene: 7. CDR3 amino acids: CASSLGLGGNIQYF. The CDR3 coding sequence is TGTGCCAGCAGTCTAGGACTAGGAGGAAACATTCAGTACTTC.

This chain joins TRBV9 and TRBJ2-2, with a tentative D call TRBD1 (6 bases). The germline V and J ends were trimmed by 2 bases and 7 bases, with 9 bases remaining between them. CDR1 and CDR2 from the germline V gene are SGDLS and YYNGEE. The CDR3 sequence is 13 residues long. CDR3 coding DNA: TGTGCCAGCAGCGTCACAGGGTTCGGGGAGCTGTTTTTT. Amino acids: CASSVTGFGELFF. Together with reference TRBV9 and TRBJ2-2, the CDR3 gives the full variable domain: DSGVTQTPKHLITATGQRVTLRCSPRSGDLSVYWYQQSLDQGLQFLIQYYNGEERAKGNILERFSAQQFPDLHSELNLSSLELGDSALYFCASSVTGFGELFFGEGSRLTVL.

V and J are TRBV30 and TRBJ2-3, with 7 bases that match TRBD2. Germline V lookup: CDR1 GTSNPN, CDR2 SVGIG (reference sequence). The trim removed 0 bases at V and 0 bases at J, leaving 3 bases unmatched. The CDR3 totals 15 residues. CDR3 protein: CAWSVGSGSTDTQYF. CDR3 nucleotide sequence: TGTGCCTGGAGTGTGGGTAGCGGGAGCACAGATACGCAGTATTTT.

The J gene is TRBJ2-4, the V gene TRBV6-5, with a tentative D call TRBD2 (5 bases). The CDR3 loop spans 16 amino acids. Germline-derived CDR1 and CDR2 are MNHEY and SVGAGI. V lost 4 bases, J lost 0 bases, and 13 bases lay in between. Written as DNA, the CDR3 is TGTGCCAGCAGTTCTCTCCCCGGGATAGCCAAAAACATTCAGTACTTC. Translated: CASSSLPGIAKNIQYF.

The chain employs TRBV9 and TRBJ2-2, with 9 bases lining up with TRBD2. CDR3 length: 16 residues. V shed 0 bases, J shed 5 bases, and the junction held 5 bases outside the gene matches. Germline lookup yields CDR1 SGDLS and CDR2 YYNGEE. The CDR3 coding sequence is TGTGCCAGCAGCGTAGAGGGCGGGGGGGCAACCGGGGAGCTGTTTTTT. Translated: CASSVEGGGATGELFF.

This clone is a singleton in its sample. Different DNA sequences within this sample yield the same CDR3. This chain uses TRBV5-8 with TRBJ2-1; D may be TRBD2 (5 bases). Deletions cut 2 bases from V and 7 bases from J, with 10 bases between. Germline V lookup: CDR1 SGHTS, CDR2 YDEGEE. The CDR3 runs to 13 residues. The CDR3 nucleotides read TGTGCCAGCAGCTTTGGTGGAGGTAATGAGCAGTTCTTC. Translation gives CASSFGGGNEQFF.

The chain joins TRBV6-1 to TRBJ1-1; D gene uncertain. V was pared by 8 bases and J by 5 bases, with 12 bases between. The length of the CDR3 is 12 residues. Germline V lookup: CDR1 MNHNS, CDR2 SASEGT. The CDR3 nucleotides are TGTGCCAGCGGGTATGTGAGGACTGAAGCTTTCTTT. As protein: CASGYVRTEAFF.

This rearrangement joins TRBV5-1 to TRBJ2-3; a weak D match, TRBD1 (5 bases). Deletions cut 4 bases from V and 6 bases from J, with 15 bases between. The CDR3 loop spans 14 amino acids. CDR1 and CDR2 from the germline V gene are SGHRS and YFSETQ. The CDR3 DNA sequence: TGCGCCAGCAGCCTTACCACAGCAGGGGATACGCAGTATTTT. It is translated as CASSLTTAGDTQYF.

About this clone itself: Compared with germline, one end of the junction differs, possibly owing to a read error. The V and J genes are TRBV2 and TRBJ1-5; no reliable D call. Germline assignment: CDR1 SNHLY and CDR2 FYNNEI. This CDR3 is built from 15 residues. Here the CDR3 reads CASRARAGSNQPQHF. CDR3 nucleotides: TGTGCCAGCAGGGCTCGGGCGGGGAGCAACCAGCCCCAGCATTTT.

The chain couples TRBV6-5 to TRBJ1-1, with D possibly matching TRBD1 (6 bases). The ends were cut back, 6 bases at V and 5 bases at J, with 16 bases in the middle. This CDR3 comprises 14 residues. In germline, CDR1 is MNHEY, CDR2 SVGAGI. The CDR3, as DNA: TGTGCCAGCAGACTGCACAGAGGGGGAACTGAAGCTTTCTTT. It encodes CASRLHRGGTEAFF.

The gene calls are TRBV5-1 and TRBJ2-4; D not certain. V shed 0 bases and J shed 0 bases, with 4 bases lying between them. Germline-derived CDR1 and CDR2 are SGHRS and YFSETQ. The CDR3 is 14 amino acids. The CDR3 sequence: CASSLGPAKNIQYF. Written as DNA, the CDR3 is TGCGCCAGCAGCTTGGGGCCAGCCAAAAACATTCAGTACTTC.

The chain has TRBV5-1 and TRBJ1-2; TRBD1 matches at 7 bases. This CDR3 region has 12 residues. With V trimmed by 3 bases and J by 6 bases, 2 bases remained unmatched. CDR1 is SGHRS and CDR2 is YFSETQ in the germline V gene. The CDR3 sequence is CASSYGQDGYTF. The CDR3 DNA reads TGCGCCAGCAGCTATGGACAGGATGGCTACACCTTC.

J is TRBJ1-2 and V is TRBV5-1, with TRBD1 identical over 8 bases. V was clipped by 4 bases and J by 4 bases; unmatched bases: 6. Germline assignment: CDR1 SGHRS and CDR2 YFSETQ. The CDR3 is made up of 14 amino acids. The CDR3 nucleotides are TGCGCCAGCAGCGTGGACAGGGCGGCCTATGGCTACACCTTC. Translating it yields CASSVDRAAYGYTF.